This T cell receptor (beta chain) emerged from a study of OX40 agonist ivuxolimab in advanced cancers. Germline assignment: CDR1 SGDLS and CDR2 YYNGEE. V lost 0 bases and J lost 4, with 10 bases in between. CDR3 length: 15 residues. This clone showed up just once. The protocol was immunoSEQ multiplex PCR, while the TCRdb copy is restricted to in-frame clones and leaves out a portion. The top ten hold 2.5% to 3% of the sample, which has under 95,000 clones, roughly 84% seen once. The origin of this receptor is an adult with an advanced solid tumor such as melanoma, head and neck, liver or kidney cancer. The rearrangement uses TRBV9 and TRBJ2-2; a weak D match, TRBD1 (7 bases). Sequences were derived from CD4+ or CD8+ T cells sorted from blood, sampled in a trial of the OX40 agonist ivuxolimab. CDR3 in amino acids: CASSVDQGGTGELFF. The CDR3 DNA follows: TGTGCCAGCAGCGTAGACCAGGGGGGCACCGGGGAGCTGTTTTTT. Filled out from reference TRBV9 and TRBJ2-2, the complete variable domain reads DSGVTQTPKHLITATGQRVTLRCSPRSGDLSVYWYQQSLDQGLQFLIQYYNGEERAKGNILERFSAQQFPDLHSELNLSSLELGDSALYFCASSVDQGGTGELFFGEGSRLTVL.